The T cell receptor (beta chain) under discussion was sequenced for a study of T cell changes during pregnancy in multiple sclerosis. V lost 3 bases, J lost 2 bases, and 14 bases lay in between. The germline CDR1 and CDR2 sequences are GTSNPN and SVGIG (reference sequence). The CDR3 length is 14 residues. Profiled with immunoSEQ multiplex PCR; TCRdb holds only in-frame clones, not every one. The table has approximately 50,000 clones, around 90% seen once. Source: CD4+ T cells from peripheral blood mononuclear cells, taken after pregnancy. The chain recombines TRBV30 with TRBJ2-7; TRBD1 is a possible D gene (6 bases). The TCR comes from a female donor with multiple sclerosis, enrolled in a pregnancy study. The CDR3 protein is CAWRSGTRAYEQYF. The DNA of the CDR3 is TGTGCCTGGAGATCCGGGACAAGAGCCTACGAGCAGTACTTC.